The 2 T cell receptor beta chains listed next were all sequenced from one sample in a study of blood T cell repertoires in COVID-19. Clones were read by immunoSEQ multiplex PCR, and TCRdb kept only the in-frame ones, dropping some. The repertoire has 350,000 to 450,000 clones, around 84% of them found once; the top ten carry 3% to 4.5%. Sequenced input: peripheral blood. The source of these receptors is a woman between 18 and 29 years old with acute or convalescent COVID-19.

The gene calls are TRBV15 and TRBJ2-7; 7 positions agree with TRBD1. After removal of 0 bases from V and 5 bases from J, the junction contained 10 bases not matched to a gene. CDR3 size: 16 residues. Germline V CDR1 and CDR2: LNHNV, YYDKDF (reference sequence). Here the CDR3 reads CATSREPRGGANEQYF. CDR3 coding DNA: TGTGCCACCAGCAGAGAACCTCGAGGGGGCGCGAACGAGCAGTACTTC.

V gene TRBV6-5 combines with J gene TRBJ1-1; 8 bases line up with TRBD1. After removal of 6 bases from V and 3 bases from J, the junction contained 6 bases not matched to a gene. This CDR3 contains 14 residues. Germline V lookup: CDR1 MNHEY, CDR2 SVGAGI. CDR3 residues: CASRRQGPDTEAFF. The DNA of the CDR3 is TGTGCCAGCAGGCGACAGGGGCCTGACACTGAAGCTTTCTTT.